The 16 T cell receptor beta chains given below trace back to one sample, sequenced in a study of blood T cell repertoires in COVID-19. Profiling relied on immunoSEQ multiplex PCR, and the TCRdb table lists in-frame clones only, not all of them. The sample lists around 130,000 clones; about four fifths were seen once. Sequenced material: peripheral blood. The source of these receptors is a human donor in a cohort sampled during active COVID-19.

This chain's CDR3 is CASSPTGPPQPQHF. The DNA for the CDR3 is TGCGCCAGCAGCCCGACAGGGCCTCCTCAGCCCCAGCATTTT. J is TRBJ1-5 and V is TRBV5-1; 7 bases are shared with TRBD1. Germline V CDR1 and CDR2: SGHRS, YFSETQ. CDR3 length: 14 residues. V was pared by 4 bases and J by 6 bases, with 7 bases of the junction left unmatched.

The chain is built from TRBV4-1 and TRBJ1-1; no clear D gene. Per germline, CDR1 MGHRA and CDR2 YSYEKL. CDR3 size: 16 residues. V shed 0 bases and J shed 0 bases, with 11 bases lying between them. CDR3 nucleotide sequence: TGCGCCAGCAGCCAAGATATGAACAAGATGAACACTGAAGCTTTCTTT. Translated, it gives CASSQDMNKMNTEAFF.

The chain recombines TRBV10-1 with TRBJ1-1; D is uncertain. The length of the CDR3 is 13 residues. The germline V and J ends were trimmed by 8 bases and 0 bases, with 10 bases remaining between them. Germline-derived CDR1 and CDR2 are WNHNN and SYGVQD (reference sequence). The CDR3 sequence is CASSRDMNTEAFF. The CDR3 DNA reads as TGCGCCAGCTCACGAGACATGAACACTGAAGCTTTCTTT.

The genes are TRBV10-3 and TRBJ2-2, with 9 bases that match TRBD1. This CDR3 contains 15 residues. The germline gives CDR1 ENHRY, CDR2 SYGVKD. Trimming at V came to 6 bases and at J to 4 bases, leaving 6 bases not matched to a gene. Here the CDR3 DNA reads TGTGCCATCAGAAGCGGGACAGGGTCCACCGGGGAGCTGTTTTTT. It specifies CAIRSGTGSTGELFF.

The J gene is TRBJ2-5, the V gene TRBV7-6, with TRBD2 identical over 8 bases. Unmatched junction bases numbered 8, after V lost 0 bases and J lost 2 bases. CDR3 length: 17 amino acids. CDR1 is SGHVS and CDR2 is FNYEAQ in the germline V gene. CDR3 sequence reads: CASSLARRAGVQETQYF. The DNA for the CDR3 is TGTGCCAGCAGCTTAGCGCGAAGAGCGGGGGTGCAAGAGACCCAGTACTTC. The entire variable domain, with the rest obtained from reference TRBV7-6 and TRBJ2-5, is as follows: GAGVSQSPRYKVTKRGQDVALRCDPISGHVSLYWYRQALGQGPEFLTYFNYEAQQDKSGLPNDRFSAERPEGSISTLTIQRTEQRDSAMYRCASSLARRAGVQETQYFGPGTRLLVL.

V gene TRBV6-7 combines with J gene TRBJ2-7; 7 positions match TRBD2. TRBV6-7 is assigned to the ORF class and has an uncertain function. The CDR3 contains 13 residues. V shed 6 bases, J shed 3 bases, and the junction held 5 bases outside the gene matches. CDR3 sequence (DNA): TGTGCCAGCAGACCCAGCGGGGACTACGAGCAGTACTTC. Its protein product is CASRPSGDYEQYF.

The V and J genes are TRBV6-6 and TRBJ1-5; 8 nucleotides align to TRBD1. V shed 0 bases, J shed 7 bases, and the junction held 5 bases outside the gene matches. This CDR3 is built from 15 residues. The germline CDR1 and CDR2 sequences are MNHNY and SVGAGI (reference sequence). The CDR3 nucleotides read TGTGCCAGCAGTTACTCTTTGGACAGGGACCAGCCCCAGCATTTT. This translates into CASSYSLDRDQPQHF.

The CDR3 nucleotides are TGTGCCAGCAGGCAACAGGGAGCCCAAGAGACCCAGTACTTC. Translated, it gives CASRQQGAQETQYF. The rearrangement uses TRBV6-6 and TRBJ2-5, with a tentative D call TRBD1 (6 bases). V was trimmed by 6 bases and J by 1 base, leaving 12 bases between them. The germline gives CDR1 MNHNY, CDR2 SVGAGI (reference sequence). This CDR3 contains 14 residues.

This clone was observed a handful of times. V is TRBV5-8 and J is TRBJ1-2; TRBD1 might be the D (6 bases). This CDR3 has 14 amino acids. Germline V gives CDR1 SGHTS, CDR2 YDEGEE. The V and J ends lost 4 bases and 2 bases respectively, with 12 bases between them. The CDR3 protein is CASSPQGGNYGYTF. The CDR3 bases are TGTGCCAGCAGCCCCCAAGGGGGAAACTATGGCTACACCTTC.

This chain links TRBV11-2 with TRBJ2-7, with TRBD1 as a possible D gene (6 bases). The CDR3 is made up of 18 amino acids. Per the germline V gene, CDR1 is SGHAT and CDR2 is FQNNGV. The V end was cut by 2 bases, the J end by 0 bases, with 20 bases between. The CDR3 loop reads CASSLLFPRRQASYEQYF. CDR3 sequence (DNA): TGTGCCAGCAGCTTACTGTTTCCCCGACGACAGGCCTCCTACGAGCAGTACTTC.

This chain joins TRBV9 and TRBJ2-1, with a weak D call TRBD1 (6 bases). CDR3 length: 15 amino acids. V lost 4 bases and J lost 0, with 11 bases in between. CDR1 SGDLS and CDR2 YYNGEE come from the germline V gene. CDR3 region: CASSPLGGSYNEQFF. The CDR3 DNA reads TGTGCCAGCAGCCCCTTAGGGGGCTCCTACAATGAGCAGTTCTTC.

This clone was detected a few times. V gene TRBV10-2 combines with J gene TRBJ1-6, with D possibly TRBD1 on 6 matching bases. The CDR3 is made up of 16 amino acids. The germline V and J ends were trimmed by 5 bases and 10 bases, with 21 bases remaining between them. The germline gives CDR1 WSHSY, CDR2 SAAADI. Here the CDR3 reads CASSSTTGSGSSPLHF. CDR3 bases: TGCGCCAGCAGTTCTACTACAGGGTCGGGGAGCTCACCCCTCCACTTT.

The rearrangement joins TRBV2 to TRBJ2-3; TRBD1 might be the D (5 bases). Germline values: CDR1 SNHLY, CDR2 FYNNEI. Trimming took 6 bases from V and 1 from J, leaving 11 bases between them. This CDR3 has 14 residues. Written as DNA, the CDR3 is TGTGCCAGCAGGCAGACAGAGGGCACAGATACGCAGTATTTT. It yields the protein CASRQTEGTDTQYF.

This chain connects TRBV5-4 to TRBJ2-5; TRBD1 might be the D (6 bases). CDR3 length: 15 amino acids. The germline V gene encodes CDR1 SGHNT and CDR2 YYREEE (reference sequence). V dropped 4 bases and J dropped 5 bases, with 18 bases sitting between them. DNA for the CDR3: TGTGCCAGCAGCGTCAGATACAGGGACGGGGAGACCCAGTACTTC. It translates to CASSVRYRDGETQYF.

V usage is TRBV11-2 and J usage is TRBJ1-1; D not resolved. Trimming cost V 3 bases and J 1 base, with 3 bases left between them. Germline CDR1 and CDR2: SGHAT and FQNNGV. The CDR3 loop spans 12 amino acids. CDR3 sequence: CASSFSNTEAFF. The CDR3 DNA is TGTGCCAGCAGCTTCTCGAACACTGAAGCTTTCTTT.

The CDR3 DNA reads TGTGCCAGCAGCGCGTTGGTAGGGCCGAGGACTCAGCACACCATATATTTT. Translated: CASSALVGPRTQHTIYF. The chain links TRBV5-8 to TRBJ1-3; D ambiguous. With 4 bases removed from V and 8 bases from J, the gap between germline ends came to 25 bases. The germline CDR1 and CDR2 sequences are SGHTS and YDEGEE. There are 17 residues in the CDR3. Together with reference TRBV5-8 and TRBJ1-3, the CDR3 gives the full variable domain: EAGVTQSPTHLIKTRGQQATLRCSPISGHTSVYWYQQALGLGLQFLLWYDEGEERNRGNFPPRFSGRQFPNYSSELNVNALELEDSALYLCASSALVGPRTQHTIYFGEGSWLTVV.